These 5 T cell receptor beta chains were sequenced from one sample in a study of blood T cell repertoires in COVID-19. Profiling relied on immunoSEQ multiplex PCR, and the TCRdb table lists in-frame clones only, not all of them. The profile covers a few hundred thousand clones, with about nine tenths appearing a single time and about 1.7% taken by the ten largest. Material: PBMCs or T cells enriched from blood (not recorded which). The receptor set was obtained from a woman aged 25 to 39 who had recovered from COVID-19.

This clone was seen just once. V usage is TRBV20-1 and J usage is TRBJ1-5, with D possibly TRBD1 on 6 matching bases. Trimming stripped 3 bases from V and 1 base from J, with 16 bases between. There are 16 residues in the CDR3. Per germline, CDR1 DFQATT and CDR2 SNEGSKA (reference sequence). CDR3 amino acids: CSASEGGGRSNQPQHF. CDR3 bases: TGCAGTGCTAGTGAGGGGGGGGGTAGGAGCAATCAGCCCCAGCATTTT.

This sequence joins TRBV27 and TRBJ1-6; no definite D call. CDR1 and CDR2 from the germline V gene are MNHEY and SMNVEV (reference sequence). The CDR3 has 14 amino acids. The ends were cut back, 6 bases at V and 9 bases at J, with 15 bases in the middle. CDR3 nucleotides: TGTGCCAGCAGCAACAGATTTACGAGTTCACCCCTCCACTTT. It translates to CASSNRFTSSPLHF.

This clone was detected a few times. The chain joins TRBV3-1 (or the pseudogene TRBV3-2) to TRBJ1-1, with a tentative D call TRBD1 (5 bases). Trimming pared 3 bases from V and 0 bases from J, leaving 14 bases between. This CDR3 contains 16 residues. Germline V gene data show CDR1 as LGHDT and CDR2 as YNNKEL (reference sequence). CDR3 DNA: TGTGCCAGCAGCCATGGAGGGGCATCCGTGAACACTGAAGCTTTCTTT. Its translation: CASSHGGASVNTEAFF.

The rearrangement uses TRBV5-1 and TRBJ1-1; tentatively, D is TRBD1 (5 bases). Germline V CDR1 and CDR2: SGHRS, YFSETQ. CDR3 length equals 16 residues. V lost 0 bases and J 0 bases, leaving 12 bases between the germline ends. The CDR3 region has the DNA TGCGCCAGCAGCTTGGGACGGGACTTGGTGAACACTGAAGCTTTCTTT. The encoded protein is CASSLGRDLVNTEAFF.

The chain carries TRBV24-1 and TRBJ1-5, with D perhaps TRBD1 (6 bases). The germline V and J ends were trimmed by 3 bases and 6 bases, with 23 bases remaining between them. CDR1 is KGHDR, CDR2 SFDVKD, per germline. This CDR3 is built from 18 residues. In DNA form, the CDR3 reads TGTGCCACCAGTGATCCTCGAGGTGATGGGGGCGTAGGTCAGCCCCAGCATTTT. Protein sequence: CATSDPRGDGGVGQPQHF.